These 19 T cell receptor beta chains came from one sample sequenced in a study of blood T cell repertoires in COVID-19. The method was immunoSEQ multiplex PCR; TCRdb's version includes in-frame clones alone and lacks a portion of them. This table holds roughly 130,000 clones, 86% found once. The sequenced sample consisted of peripheral blood. These receptor sequences come from a man in his forties or fifties with acute or convalescent COVID-19.

The chain links TRBV30 to TRBJ1-1, with unresolved D. V lost 1 base to trimming and J lost 1 base, with 7 bases between them. CDR3 size: 13 residues. The V gene's germline CDR1 is GTSNPN and CDR2 SVGIG (reference sequence). The CDR3 coding sequence is TGTGCCTGGAGTGAGAGTCAGAACACTGAAGCTTTCTTT. It specifies CAWSESQNTEAFF.

This chain uses TRBV20-1 with TRBJ1-1; D ambiguous. Germline-derived CDR1 and CDR2 are DFQATT and SNEGSKA (reference sequence). The CDR3 has 11 residues. V lost 2 bases, J lost 3 bases, and 4 bases lay in between. The CDR3 here is CSARLYTEAFF. CDR3 in DNA: TGCAGTGCTAGACTGTACACTGAAGCTTTCTTT.

This sequence joins TRBV6-5 and TRBJ1-5, with TRBD1 matching over 7 bases. The CDR3 sequence is 15 residues long. Trimming at V came to 0 bases and at J to 6 bases, leaving 5 bases not matched to a gene. CDR1 MNHEY and CDR2 SVGAGI come from the germline V gene. The CDR3: CASSYSTQGGQPQHF. The CDR3 DNA reads TGTGCCAGCAGTTACTCGACCCAGGGGGGTCAGCCCCAGCATTTT.

V gene TRBV4-1 combines with J gene TRBJ2-7, with 14 bases lining up with TRBD2. V was clipped by 2 bases and J by 2 bases; unmatched bases: 5. The CDR3 is 17 residues long. The germline V gene has CDR1 MGHRA and CDR2 YSYEKL. The CDR3: CASSQLGLAGGTYEQYF. DNA for the CDR3: TGCGCCAGCAGCCAACTAGGACTAGCGGGAGGAACCTACGAGCAGTACTTC.

This rearrangement joins TRBV9 to TRBJ1-1; D perhaps matches TRBD1 (5 bases). Germline V CDR1 and CDR2: SGDLS, YYNGEE. The CDR3 loop spans 16 amino acids. V lost 0 bases to trimming and J lost 1 base, with 13 bases between them. CDR3 in DNA: TGTGCCAGCAGCGTAGGGACCCAGGGAAGGAACACTGAAGCTTTCTTT. Translated, it gives CASSVGTQGRNTEAFF.

The chain links TRBV6-2 or TRBV6-3 to TRBJ1-1; no reliable D call. The CDR3 sequence is 16 residues long. Germline values: CDR1 MNHEY, CDR2 SVGEGT. V was cut by 5 bases and J by 7 bases, with 23 bases left in between. CDR3 in amino acids: CASSPLALAASGEAFF. The CDR3 region has the DNA TGTGCCAGCAGTCCCCTCGCGTTGGCAGCTTCGGGTGAAGCTTTCTTT.

CDR3 sequence reads: CASSLVRASNQPQHF. Here the CDR3 DNA reads TGTGCCAGCAGCTTGGTCAGGGCTAGCAATCAGCCCCAGCATTTT. This chain joins TRBV5-8 and TRBJ1-5, with D possibly matching TRBD1 (5 bases). CDR1 is SGHTS, CDR2 YDEGEE, per germline. The CDR3 spans 15 residues. With 0 bases removed from V and 0 bases from J, the gap between germline ends came to 7 bases.

The V call is TRBV25-1, the J call TRBJ1-4; 8 bases are a match to TRBD1. Germline V gene data show CDR1 as MGHDK and CDR2 as SYGVNS. J lost 0 bases, V lost 6 bases, and 3 bases had no gene match. The CDR3 loop spans 15 amino acids. This CDR3 is CASREDRATNEKLFF. Written as DNA, the CDR3 is TGTGCCAGCAGGGAGGACAGGGCAACTAATGAAAAACTGTTTTTT. The complete variable domain, with remaining parts taken from reference TRBV25-1 and TRBJ1-4, reads EADIYQTPRYLVIGTGKKITLECSQTMGHDKMYWYQQDPGMELHLIHYSYGVNSTEKGDLSSESTVSRIRTEHFPLTLESARPSHTSQYLCASREDRATNEKLFFGSGTQLSVL.

The V call is TRBV7-2, the J call TRBJ2-5, with TRBD2 identical over 11 bases. The junction had 5 bases not matched to a gene; V was cut back by 5 bases and J by 3 bases. Germline values: CDR1 SGHTA, CDR2 FQGNSA. This CDR3 is built from 15 residues. CDR3 amino acids: CASSARLAGKETQYF. The CDR3 DNA reads as TGTGCCAGCAGCGCCCGACTAGCGGGGAAAGAGACCCAGTACTTC.

This chain connects TRBV11-2 to TRBJ1-1, with D maybe TRBD1 (6 bases). Between the trimmed V and J ends, which lost 4 bases and 3 bases, there was a span of 12 bases. Per the germline V gene, CDR1 is SGHAT and CDR2 is FQNNGV. This CDR3 comprises 14 residues. The DNA for the CDR3 is TGTGCCAGCAGCTCCGGACAGATTTACACTGAAGCTTTCTTT. Protein sequence: CASSSGQIYTEAFF.

The CDR3: CASSLGDRGRKETQYF. CDR3 DNA sequence: TGCGCCAGCAGCTTGGGGGACAGGGGGAGGAAAGAGACCCAGTACTTC. J is TRBJ2-5 and V is TRBV5-1; 11 bases map to TRBD1. Trimming removed 0 bases from V and 3 bases from J; junction bases left unmatched: 4. The CDR3 consists of 16 residues. Per the germline V gene, CDR1 is SGHRS and CDR2 is YFSETQ.

This clone was observed a few times. The chain uses TRBV2 and TRBJ1-2, with D unclear. Germline-derived CDR1 and CDR2 are SNHLY and FYNNEI. V lost 2 bases, J lost 3 bases, and 10 bases lay in between. The CDR3 is 14 amino acids. The CDR3 region is CASSETPGDYGYTF. DNA for the CDR3: TGTGCCAGCAGTGAAACACCCGGGGACTATGGCTACACCTTC.

The chain links TRBV12-5 to TRBJ2-7; a possible D gene is TRBD2 (6 bases). The CDR3 totals 15 residues. V lost 0 bases and J 6 bases, leaving 15 bases between the germline ends. Germline V gives CDR1 LGHNT, CDR2 FRNRAP. The CDR3 region is CASGLVLGRTGEQYF. The CDR3 nucleotides are TGTGCTAGTGGTTTGGTACTTGGGAGGACTGGCGAGCAGTACTTC.

The rearrangement links TRBV18 to TRBJ1-5; 9 bases align to TRBD1. The CDR3 has 16 residues. Germline CDR1 and CDR2: KGHSH and LQKENI. V was clipped by 2 bases and J by 1 base; unmatched bases: 3. The CDR3 DNA reads TGTGCCAGCTCACCAGGACAGGGGTTGAGCAATCAGCCCCAGCATTTT. It encodes CASSPGQGLSNQPQHF.

V and J are TRBV29-1 and TRBJ1-1, with D unresolved. The V end lost 4 bases, the J end lost 3 bases, and 12 bases lay between the germline ends. The length of the CDR3 is 13 residues. Germline values: CDR1 SQVTM, CDR2 ANQGSEA. CDR3 protein: CSVGQRVDTEAFF. The CDR3 DNA reads as TGCAGCGTTGGGCAGAGGGTAGACACTGAAGCTTTCTTT.

The J gene is TRBJ1-4, the V gene TRBV9; TRBD1 matches at 8 bases. CDR1 and CDR2 (germline): SGDLS, YYNGEE. After removal of 3 bases from V and 4 bases from J, the junction contained 5 bases not matched to a gene. The CDR3 loop spans 15 amino acids. CDR3 protein: CASSGRQGINEKLFF. CDR3 nucleotides: TGTGCCAGCAGCGGCCGACAGGGGATTAATGAAAAACTGTTTTTT.

The gene calls are TRBV30 and TRBJ1-1; TRBD1 might be the D (6 bases). Germline V lookup: CDR1 GTSNPN, CDR2 SVGIG (reference sequence). The CDR3 consists of 13 residues. V was cut by 6 bases and J by 1 base, with 12 bases left in between. The DNA for the CDR3 is TGTGCCTGCCGGGACACTTCGAACACTGAAGCTTTCTTT. This encodes CACRDTSNTEAFF.

The V call is TRBV11-2, the J call TRBJ2-1; 9 bases are a match to TRBD2. The V gene end was trimmed by 1 base and the J gene end by 8 bases; junction bases not matched to a gene: 6. Germline assignment: CDR1 SGHAT and CDR2 FQNNGV. The CDR3 covers 15 residues. The CDR3 DNA reads as TGTGCCAGCAGCTTAGGAGCGGGAGGTTCAGATGAGCAGTTCTTC. Translation: CASSLGAGGSDEQFF.

V usage is TRBV21-1 and J usage is TRBJ2-3; the table's D gene call, TRBD2, was not cross checked with the DNA. TRBV21-1 is tagged as a pseudogene. The CDR3 sequence is 21 residues long. The chain's CDR3 is CASSNQAGEGPQGSGTDTQYF. In DNA form, the CDR3 reads TGTGCCAGCAGCAACCAAGCGGGAGAGGGTCCACAGGGTTCTGGCACAGATACGCAGTATTTT.